The T cell receptor (beta chain) described here comes from a study of blood T cell repertoires in COVID-19. Study as a whole: Samples taken during acute and convalescent COVID-19 were collected in the United States, Italy and Spain.

While infection was still active, Seattle patients were enrolled and then followed longitudinally. Per the authors' pipeline: Estimation of nucleated cell counts was performed using reference gene primer amplification. Profiled with immunoSEQ multiplex PCR; TCRdb holds only in-frame clones, not every one. V, J and clone size were drawn from that table, and D and trimming were deduced from the DNA. The table includes some 360,000 clones, approximately 87% detected once. The CDR3 has 14 amino acids. V shed 3 bases, J shed 3 bases, and the junction held 2 bases outside the gene matches. Germline CDR1 and CDR2: LGHNA and YNFKEQ.

This chain links TRBV4-2 with TRBJ1-1; 9 bases align to TRBD1. Sequencing was done on a sample of peripheral blood. The source of this sequence is a woman aged 55-75 years with COVID-19, enrolled during active disease. CDR3 in amino acids: CASSQGDRDTEAFF. Written as DNA, the CDR3 is TGTGCCAGCAGCCAGGGGGACAGGGACACTGAAGCTTTCTTT.